The clone carrying this TCR beta chain occurred once. The antigen remains unidentified. Germline V CDR1 and CDR2: SGHRS, YFSETQ. Trimming at V came to 2 bases and at J to 3 bases, leaving 4 bases not matched to a gene. The CDR3 is made up of 15 amino acids. Use of 60 Vbeta and 13 Jbeta primers characterized the PCR. Assay used: immunoSEQ multiplex PCR; TCRdb lists only in-frame clones, some missing. The repertoire holds 150,000 to 200,000 clones, with more than 60% as singletons. The data are from a study of cytomegalovirus exposure and HLA in healthy donors. Overall study context: Among the approximately 430 donors who were genotyped, roughly 86% fell in the genetic ancestry cluster that is associated with self-reported Caucasian donors.

General study findings and limits: Donors belonging to an Asian-associated ancestry cluster reportedly showed fewer N-insertions in productive TCRs than the roughly 670-donor mean, according to what a later analysis found. In terms of immune exposure information, only CMV serostatus was available.

Sequences were obtained from PBMCs. This clonotype was obtained from a male donor in good health and CMV-seronegative. This rearrangement joins TRBV5-1 to TRBJ1-4; 7 nucleotides align to TRBD1. The CDR3, as DNA: TGCGCCAGCAGCTTCACCAGGGGGTCTAATGAAAAACTGTTTTTT. It encodes CASSFTRGSNEKLFF.